Here is one T cell receptor beta chain with its context. Its antigen is not yet known. No much larger clone exists at a distance of one base, and base qualities are not known. This record comes from a study of blood T cells in healthy people across ages (dated by TCRdb to between 2015 and 2016). With regard to the full study: In model experiments, roughly one uniquely barcoded TCR beta cDNA molecule per two T cells was captured by template switching. To track age-related changes in TCR beta repertoire diversity, the study relied on deep sequencing normalized with unique cDNA molecular identifiers. The donors were split into four age groups: young (average around 15 years), middle-aged (around 37), aged (more than 55) and long-lived (over 75). Donors of different ages were randomly distributed across sequencing lanes to avoid experimental bias. The study analyzed two additional independent replicas of 1 million unique cDNA reads from the same blood draw for two donors, one aged 18 to 29 and one aged 80 or older. What the work shows at the level of the full study, not this receptor alone: As age increased, observed TCR beta diversity per million T cells dropped in a roughly linear way, and a significant reduction was already evident by age about 40. Because profiling used bulk unsorted PBMCs, naive and antigen-experienced compartments could not be compared conclusively. Observed TCR beta diversity correlated strongly with the percentage of naive T cells measured by flow cytometry. Compared with the aged group, more naive CD4+ T cells, fewer expanded clones and increased TCR diversity were shown by the long-lived group, suggesting age selection. Donor CMV infection status was unknown, potentially confounding age-related changes in expanded clonotypes. Total diversity estimates from one million sequenced T cells were considered lower bounds and underestimates.

The library came from 5' RACE. The data were produced on an Illumina HiSeq 2500. A second roughly 6 to 11 cycle PCR used a sample-barcoded 5' primer and a J-beta primer mix. A template-switch 5' adaptor carrying 12 random nucleotides introduced a unique molecular identifier onto each TCR beta cDNA molecule. Each sample yielded at least 3 million CDR3-containing paired-end reads. First-strand cDNA synthesis was performed from all RNA using the Mint cDNA synthesis kit, with priming by a TRBC-specific oligonucleotide. After uracil-DNA glycosylase treatment, a first 18-cycle PCR used universal primers M1SS and BC2_uni_R on all cDNA. As for the original processing: Normalization of each sample was performed by random selection of 1 million high-quality reads, each carrying a distinct molecular identifier. Reads sharing molecular identifiers were discarded rather than binned into consensus sequences. MiTCR, with a Q25 quality threshold and the strictest error-elimination algorithm, was used for CDR3 identification, clonotype clustering and error correction. Lower-bound total TCR beta diversity was estimated with a nonparametric unseen species model using Euler transformation. Using fastp at Q25 and MiXCR, TCRdb reprocessed the public reads and kept productive beta chains. Rows with a matching CDR3 protein are joined into one entry that keeps the most common DNA and genes. The V and J calls follow TCRdb's processing rather than the paper's. Counted in this sample were about 1 million distinct CDR3 sequences; 35% to 55% of them appeared once. 15% to 20% of the sample is in the top ten clones.

Donors were around 37 systemically healthy Caucasian individuals from Russia aged roughly 6 to 90 years. About 10 milliliters of peripheral blood were drawn from each donor into EDTA-treated Vacutainer tubes. Ficoll-Paque density-gradient centrifugation was used to isolate PBMCs, with at least 6.5 million per sample. Total RNA was extracted from PBMCs with Trizol reagent, with at least 5.5 micrograms obtained per sample. Naive CD45RAhigh/CD27high T cell percentages were measured by flow cytometry on a PBMC aliquot from every donor. The TCR comes from a woman aged 60-70 years in good health. Sequenced material: blood.

For the CDR3, the sequence is CASSQDGVSDEQFF. The DNA reads TGCGCCAGCAGCCAAGACGGGGTCTCGGATGAGCAGTTCTTC. The chain employs TRBV4-1 and TRBJ2-1; 5 matching bases give a weak D call of TRBD2. The CDR3 holds 14 amino acids from the cysteine to the phenylalanine. The read is trimmed to its CDR3 DNA, 42 bases read in frame from base 1. The germline V gene encodes CDR1 MGHRA and CDR2 YSYEKL. V drops 0 bases and J drops 8 bases, leaving 11 bases in between.